The 8 T cell receptor beta chains below all came from one sample that was sequenced in a study of multiple sclerosis patients with progressive multifocal leukoencephalopathy. Time point here: before natalizumab initiation. Assay: immunoSEQ multiplex PCR; the TCRdb copy retains only in-frame clones and omits some. Of under 40,000 clones listed, 80% to 95% are singletons. Sequencing was done on a sample of PBMCs. The receptors stem from a man between 25 and 39 years old with multiple sclerosis.

The chain joins TRBV5-1 to TRBJ2-1; 8 positions agree with TRBD1. The CDR3 contains 14 residues. Trimming removed 5 bases from V and 5 bases from J; junction bases left unmatched: 6. CDR1 SGHRS and CDR2 YFSETQ come from the germline V gene. The CDR3 sequence: CASRLDRADNEQFF. The CDR3 DNA sequence: TGCGCCAGCAGACTGGACAGGGCTGACAATGAGCAGTTCTTC. The variable domain in full, completed from reference TRBV5-1 and TRBJ2-1, reads KAGVTQTPRYLIKTRGQQVTLSCSPISGHRSVSWYQQTPGQGLQFLFEYFSETQRNKGNFPGRFSGRQFSNSRSEMNVSTLELGDSALYLCASRLDRADNEQFFGPGTRLTVL.

CDR3 amino acids: CASSPGTGNSPLHF. The CDR3 region has the DNA TGTGCCAGCAGCCCCGGGACAGGGAATTCACCCCTCCACTTT. This chain joins TRBV11-1 and TRBJ1-6; 9 nucleotides match TRBD1. The germline V gene encodes CDR1 SGHAT and CDR2 FQDESV (reference sequence). The CDR3 covers 14 residues. V was clipped by 5 bases and J by 7 bases; unmatched bases: 3.

The chain recombines TRBV11-3 with TRBJ2-3, with 11 bases lining up with TRBD2. V was pared by 4 bases and J by 5 bases, with 11 bases of the junction left unmatched. The CDR3 is made up of 17 amino acids. Germline V CDR1 and CDR2: SGHNT, YENEEA. The CDR3 DNA reads TGTGCCAGCAGCTACAAAGGGACTAGCGGAGTTGGAGATACGCAGTATTTT. It encodes CASSYKGTSGVGDTQYF.

This chain links TRBV19 with TRBJ1-2; D call uncertain. The germline V and J ends were trimmed by 2 bases and 5 bases, with 18 bases remaining between them. Germline-derived CDR1 and CDR2 are LNHDA and SQIVND (reference sequence). The CDR3 is 16 amino acids. The CDR3 spells CASSIIPESFDYGYTF. CDR3 sequence (DNA): TGTGCCAGTAGTATAATCCCAGAAAGCTTTGATTATGGCTACACCTTC.

The chain employs TRBV6-1 and TRBJ1-5; D gene unclear. The CDR3 runs to 13 residues. Trimming removed 7 bases at V and 7 bases at J, with 14 bases between. Germline CDR1 MNHNS, CDR2 SASEGT. This CDR3 is CASTPQPRQPQHF. In DNA, the CDR3 is TGTGCCAGCACTCCCCAACCCAGACAGCCCCAGCATTTT.

This rearrangement joins TRBV5-1 to TRBJ1-2; a possible D gene is TRBD1 (6 bases). V was shortened by 6 bases and J by 8 bases, with 23 bases between the two germline ends. This CDR3 has 15 amino acids. Germline V lookup: CDR1 SGHRS, CDR2 YFSETQ. In nucleotides, the CDR3 is TGCGCCAGCACCCCGGGGGGGGCAGGGGTAAACGGCTACACCTTC. The encoded protein is CASTPGGAGVNGYTF.

The CDR3 DNA follows: TGTGCCACCAGCAGAGGTTTGAGGGGCAACTACGAGCAGTACTTC. This encodes CATSRGLRGNYEQYF. V usage is TRBV15 and J usage is TRBJ2-7, with D tentatively TRBD1 or TRBD2 (5 bases each). Germline CDR1 LNHNV, CDR2 YYDKDF (reference sequence). V was clipped by 1 base and J by 3 bases, with 13 bases between them. The CDR3 runs 15 residues.

This sequence joins TRBV7-9 and TRBJ2-2; no clear D. V was pared by 6 bases and J by 7 bases, with 15 bases between. The CDR3 runs 14 residues. Germline V lookup: CDR1 SEHNR, CDR2 FQNEAQ (reference sequence). CDR3 in amino acids: CASRPASNGGELFF. As DNA, the CDR3 is TGTGCCAGCAGACCCGCCTCTAACGGCGGGGAGCTGTTTTTT.